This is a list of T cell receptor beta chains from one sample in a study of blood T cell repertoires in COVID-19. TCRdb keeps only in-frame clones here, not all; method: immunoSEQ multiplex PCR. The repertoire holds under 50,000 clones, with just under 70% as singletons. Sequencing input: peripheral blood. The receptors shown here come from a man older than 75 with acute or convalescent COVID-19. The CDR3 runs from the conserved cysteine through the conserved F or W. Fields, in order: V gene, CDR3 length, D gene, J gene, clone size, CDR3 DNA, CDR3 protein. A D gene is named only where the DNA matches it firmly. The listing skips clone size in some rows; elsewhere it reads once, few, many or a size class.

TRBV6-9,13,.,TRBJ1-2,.,TGTGCCAGCAGTTTCCAGGGAGGCTATGGCTACACCTTC,CASSFQGGYGYTF
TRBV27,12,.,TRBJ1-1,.,TGTGCCAGCAGTTCCTACAGGTCCCAAGCTTTCTTT,CASSSYRSQAFF
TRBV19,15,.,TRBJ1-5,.,TGTGCCAGTATGGGAGGGGACAATTGGGTTTACGGGCAGCATTTT,CASMGGDNWVYGQHF
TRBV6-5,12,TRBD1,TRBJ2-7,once,TGTGCCAGCAGTATTACAGGGGACGAGCAGTACTTC,CASSITGDEQYF
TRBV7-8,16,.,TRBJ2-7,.,TGTGCCAGCAGCTTAGCAGGGGGGGGCAACTCCTACGAGCAGTACTTC,CASSLAGGGNSYEQYF
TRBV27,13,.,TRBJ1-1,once,TGTGCCAGCAGTTTACAGGGTCAGGCTGAAGCTTTCTTT,CASSLQGQAEAFF
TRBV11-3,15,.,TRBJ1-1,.,TGTGCCAGCAGCTTAGAAGCCTCGAGGGGGACTGAAGCTTTCTTT,CASSLEASRGTEAFF
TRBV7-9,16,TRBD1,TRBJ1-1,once,TGTGCCAGCAGCCCCCACAGGGGCCAAGTGGAAACTGAAGCTTTCTTT,CASSPHRGQVETEAFF
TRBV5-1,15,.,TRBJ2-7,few,TGCGCCAGCAGCTTGGGGGGGGACTCCCCCTACGAGCAGTACTTC,CASSLGGDSPYEQYF
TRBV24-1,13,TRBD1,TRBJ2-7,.,TGTGCCACCAGTCCGGGACAGGGCTACGAGCAGTACTTC,CATSPGQGYEQYF
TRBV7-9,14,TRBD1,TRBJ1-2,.,TGTGCCAGCAGCTTGGGACAGGGTAGCGATGGCTACACCTTC,CASSLGQGSDGYTF
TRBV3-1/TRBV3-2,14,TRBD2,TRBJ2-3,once,TGTGCCAGCAGCCAGGACTCCACTAGCGGCACGCAGTATTTT,CASSQDSTSGTQYF
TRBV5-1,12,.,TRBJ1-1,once,TGCGCCAGCAAAGGGGATGACATTAGGGCTTTCTTT,CASKGDDIRAFF
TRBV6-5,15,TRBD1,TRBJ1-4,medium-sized,TGTGCCAGCAGTCGGAGCGGGACAGGGGAGGAAAAACTGTTTTTT,CASSRSGTGEEKLFF
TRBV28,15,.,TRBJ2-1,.,TGTGCCAGCAAGGCCGGGACTGACTCCTACAATGAGCAGTTCTTC,CASKAGTDSYNEQFF
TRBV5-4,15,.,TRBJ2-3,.,TGTGCCAGCAGCTTGTCCCCGGGTGCGGGAGATACGCAGTATTTT,CASSLSPGAGDTQYF
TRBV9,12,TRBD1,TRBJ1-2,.,TGTGCCAGCAGCACAGGGGGGGACGGCTACACCTTC,CASSTGGDGYTF
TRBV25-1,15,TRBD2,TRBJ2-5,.,TGTGCCAGCAGTTCCTCTAGCGGGGGGGGAGAGACCCAGTACTTC,CASSSSSGGGETQYF
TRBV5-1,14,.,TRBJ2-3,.,TGCGCCAGCAGCTTGGCCCCCGGGGGAGATACGCAGTATTTT,CASSLAPGGDTQYF
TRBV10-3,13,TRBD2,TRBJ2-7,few,TGTGCCATCAGTGAGGGGGGGGGATACGAGCAGTACTTC,CAISEGGGYEQYF
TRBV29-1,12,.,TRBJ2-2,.,TGCGGAGGACAGGGAGGGACCGGGGAGCTGTTTTTT,CGGQGGTGELFF
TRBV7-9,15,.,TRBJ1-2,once,TGTGCCAGCAGCTTGGGCCTTACACCTAACTATGGCTACACCTTC,CASSLGLTPNYGYTF
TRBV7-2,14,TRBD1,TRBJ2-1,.,TGTGCCAGCAGCTTACGGACAGGGGACAATGAGCAGTTCTTC,CASSLRTGDNEQFF
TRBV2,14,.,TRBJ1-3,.,TGTGCCAGCAACGACCCCCGGCGGGGAAACACCATATATTTT,CASNDPRRGNTIYF
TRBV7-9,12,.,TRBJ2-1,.,TGTGCCAGCAGCTTACGGGGCAATGAGCAGTTCTTC,CASSLRGNEQFF
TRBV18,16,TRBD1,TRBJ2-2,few,TGTGCCAGCTCACGTACGGGGACAGTAGCTGGCGGGGAGCTGTTTTTT,CASSRTGTVAGGELFF
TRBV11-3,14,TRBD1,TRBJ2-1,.,TGTGCCAGCAGCCGAGGGACAGCAACCAATGAGCAGTTCTTC,CASSRGTATNEQFF